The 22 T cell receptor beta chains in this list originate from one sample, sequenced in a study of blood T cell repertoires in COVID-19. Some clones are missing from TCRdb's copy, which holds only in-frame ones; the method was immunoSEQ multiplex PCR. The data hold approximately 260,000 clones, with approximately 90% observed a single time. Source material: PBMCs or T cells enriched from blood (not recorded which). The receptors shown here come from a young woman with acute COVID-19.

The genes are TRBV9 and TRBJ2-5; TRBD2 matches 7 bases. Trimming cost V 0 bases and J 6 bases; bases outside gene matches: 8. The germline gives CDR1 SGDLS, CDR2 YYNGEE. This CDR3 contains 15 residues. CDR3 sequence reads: CASSVEGSGTQTQYF. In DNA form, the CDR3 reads TGTGCCAGCAGCGTAGAAGGAAGCGGGACCCAGACCCAGTACTTC.

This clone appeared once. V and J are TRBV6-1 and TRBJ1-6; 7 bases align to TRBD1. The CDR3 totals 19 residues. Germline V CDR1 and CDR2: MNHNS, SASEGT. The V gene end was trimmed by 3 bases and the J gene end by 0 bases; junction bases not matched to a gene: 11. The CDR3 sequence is CASSDHRTGASSYNSPLHF. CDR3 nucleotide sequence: TGTGCCAGCAGTGATCATCGAACAGGGGCGAGCTCCTATAATTCACCCCTCCACTTT.

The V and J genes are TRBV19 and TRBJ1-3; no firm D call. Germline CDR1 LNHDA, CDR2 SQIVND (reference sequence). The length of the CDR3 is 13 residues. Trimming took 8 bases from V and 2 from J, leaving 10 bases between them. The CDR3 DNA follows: TGTGCCAGTGCCGAAAGAGCTGGAAACACCATATATTTT. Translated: CASAERAGNTIYF.

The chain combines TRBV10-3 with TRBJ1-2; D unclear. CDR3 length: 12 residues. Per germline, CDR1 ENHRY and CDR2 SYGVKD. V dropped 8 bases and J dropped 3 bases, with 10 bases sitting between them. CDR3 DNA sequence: TGTGCCATCGGAGATCAGCACTATGGCTACACCTTC. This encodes CAIGDQHYGYTF.

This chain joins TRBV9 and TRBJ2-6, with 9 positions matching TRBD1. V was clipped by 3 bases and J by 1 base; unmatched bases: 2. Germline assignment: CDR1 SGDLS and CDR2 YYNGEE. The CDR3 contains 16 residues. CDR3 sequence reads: CASSDRGRSGANVLTF. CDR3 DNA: TGTGCCAGCAGCGACAGGGGGCGTTCTGGGGCCAACGTCCTGACTTTC. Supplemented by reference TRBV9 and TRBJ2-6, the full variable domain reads DSGVTQTPKHLITATGQRVTLRCSPRSGDLSVYWYQQSLDQGLQFLIQYYNGEERAKGNILERFSAQQFPDLHSELNLSSLELGDSALYFCASSDRGRSGANVLTFGAGSRLTVL.

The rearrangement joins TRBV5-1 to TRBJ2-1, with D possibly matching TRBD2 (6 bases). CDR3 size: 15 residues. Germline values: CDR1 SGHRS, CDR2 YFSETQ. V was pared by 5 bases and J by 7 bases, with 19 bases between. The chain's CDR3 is CASRSGGAEGNEQFF. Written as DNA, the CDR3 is TGCGCCAGCAGATCCGGCGGGGCCGAGGGGAATGAGCAGTTCTTC.

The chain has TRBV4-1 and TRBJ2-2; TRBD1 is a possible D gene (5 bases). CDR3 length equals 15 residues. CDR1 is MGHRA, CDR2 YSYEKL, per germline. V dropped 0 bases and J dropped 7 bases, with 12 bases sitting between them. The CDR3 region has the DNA TGCGCCAGCAGCCAAGAACACAGGCCCCTCGGGGAGCTGTTTTTT. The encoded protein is CASSQEHRPLGELFF.

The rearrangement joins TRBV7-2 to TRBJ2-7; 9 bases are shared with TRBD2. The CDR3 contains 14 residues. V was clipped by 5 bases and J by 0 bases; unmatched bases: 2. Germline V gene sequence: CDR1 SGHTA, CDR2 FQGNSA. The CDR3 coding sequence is TGTGCCAGCAGCCGGGGACTAGCCTCCTACGAGCAGTACTTC. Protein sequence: CASSRGLASYEQYF.

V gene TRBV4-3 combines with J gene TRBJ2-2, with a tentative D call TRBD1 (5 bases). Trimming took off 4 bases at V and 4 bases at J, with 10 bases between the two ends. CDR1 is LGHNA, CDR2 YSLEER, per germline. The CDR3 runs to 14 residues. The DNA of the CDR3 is TGCGCCAGCAGCCTAGGACAACCCACCGGGGAGCTGTTTTTT. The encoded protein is CASSLGQPTGELFF.

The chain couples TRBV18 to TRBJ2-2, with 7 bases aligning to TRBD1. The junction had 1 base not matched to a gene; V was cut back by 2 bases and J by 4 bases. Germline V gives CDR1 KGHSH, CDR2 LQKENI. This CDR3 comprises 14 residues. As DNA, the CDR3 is TGTGCCAGCTCACCAAGGGGGCCCACCGGGGAGCTGTTTTTT. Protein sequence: CASSPRGPTGELFF.

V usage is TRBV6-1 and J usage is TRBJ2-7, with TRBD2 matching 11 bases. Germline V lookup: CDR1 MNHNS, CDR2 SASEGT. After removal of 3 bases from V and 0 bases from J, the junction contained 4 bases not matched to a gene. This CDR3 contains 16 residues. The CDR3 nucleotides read TGTGCCAGCAGTGAGGACGGGACTAGCGGCTCCTACGAGCAGTACTTC. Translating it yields CASSEDGTSGSYEQYF.

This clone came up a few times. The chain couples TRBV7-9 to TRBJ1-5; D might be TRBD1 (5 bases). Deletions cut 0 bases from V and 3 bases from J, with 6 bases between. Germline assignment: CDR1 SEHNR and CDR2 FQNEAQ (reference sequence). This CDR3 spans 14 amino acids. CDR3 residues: CASSLAGPNQPQHF. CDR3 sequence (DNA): TGTGCCAGCAGCTTAGCGGGGCCCAATCAGCCCCAGCATTTT.

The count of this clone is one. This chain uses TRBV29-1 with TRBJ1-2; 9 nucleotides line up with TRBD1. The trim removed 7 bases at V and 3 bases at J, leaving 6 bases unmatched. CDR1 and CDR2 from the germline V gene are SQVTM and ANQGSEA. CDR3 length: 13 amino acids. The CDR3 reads CSALTGGDYGYTF. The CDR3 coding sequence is TGCAGCGCCTTGACAGGGGGAGACTATGGCTACACCTTC.

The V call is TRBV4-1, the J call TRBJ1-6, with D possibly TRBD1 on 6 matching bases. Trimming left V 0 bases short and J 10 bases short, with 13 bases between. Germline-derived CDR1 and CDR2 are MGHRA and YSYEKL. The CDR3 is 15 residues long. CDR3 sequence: CASSQDLTGQSPLHF. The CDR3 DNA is TGCGCCAGCAGCCAAGATCTCACAGGGCAGTCACCCCTCCACTTT.

The chain's CDR3 is CASSEGAAYEQYF. The CDR3 coding sequence is TGTGCCAGCAGTGAGGGGGCCGCCTACGAGCAGTACTTC. This chain connects TRBV2 to TRBJ2-7; TRBD1 is a possible D gene (6 bases). V shed 3 bases and J shed 2 bases, with 8 bases lying between them. Germline assignment: CDR1 SNHLY and CDR2 FYNNEI. This CDR3 comprises 13 residues.

The CDR3 loop reads CASSLASAGQETQYF. The CDR3, as DNA: TGCGCCAGCAGCTTGGCCTCCGCAGGGCAAGAGACCCAGTACTTC. This rearrangement joins TRBV5-1 to TRBJ2-5, with a tentative D call TRBD1 (5 bases). The germline V gene has CDR1 SGHRS and CDR2 YFSETQ. This CDR3 region has 15 residues. V shed 0 bases and J shed 2 bases, with 11 bases lying between them.

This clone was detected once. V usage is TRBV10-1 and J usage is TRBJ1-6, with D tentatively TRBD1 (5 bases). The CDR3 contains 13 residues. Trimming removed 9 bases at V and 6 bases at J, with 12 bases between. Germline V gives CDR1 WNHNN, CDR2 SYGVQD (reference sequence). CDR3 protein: CASSQDSNSPLHF. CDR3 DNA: TGCGCCAGTTCACAGGATTCTAATTCACCCCTCCACTTT.

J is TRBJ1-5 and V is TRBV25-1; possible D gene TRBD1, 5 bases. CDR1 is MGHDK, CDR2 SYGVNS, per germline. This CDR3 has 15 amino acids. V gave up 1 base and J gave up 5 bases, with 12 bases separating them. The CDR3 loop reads CASSESRGYDQPQHF. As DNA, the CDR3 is TGTGCCAGCAGTGAATCACGGGGGTACGATCAGCCCCAGCATTTT.

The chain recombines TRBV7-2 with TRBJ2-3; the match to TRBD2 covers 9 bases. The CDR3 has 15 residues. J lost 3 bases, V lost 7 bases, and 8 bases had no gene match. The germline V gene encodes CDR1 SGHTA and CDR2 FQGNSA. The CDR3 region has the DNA TGTGCCAGCACCCTTAGCGGGAGTGGGACAGATACGCAGTATTTT. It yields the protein CASTLSGSGTDTQYF. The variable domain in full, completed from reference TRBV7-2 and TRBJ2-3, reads GAGVSQSPSNKVTEKGKDVELRCDPISGHTALYWYRQSLGQGLEFLIYFQGNSAPDKSGLPSDRFSAERTGGSVSTLTIQRTQQEDSAVYLCASTLSGSGTDTQYFGPGTRLTVL.

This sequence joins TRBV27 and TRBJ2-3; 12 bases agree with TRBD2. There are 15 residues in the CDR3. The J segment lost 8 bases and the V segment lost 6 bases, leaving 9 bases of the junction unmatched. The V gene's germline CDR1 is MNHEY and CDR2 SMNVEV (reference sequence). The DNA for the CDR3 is TGTGCCAGCAGCCGGACTAGCGGGGAGGCGTTTACGCAGTATTTT. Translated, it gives CASSRTSGEAFTQYF.

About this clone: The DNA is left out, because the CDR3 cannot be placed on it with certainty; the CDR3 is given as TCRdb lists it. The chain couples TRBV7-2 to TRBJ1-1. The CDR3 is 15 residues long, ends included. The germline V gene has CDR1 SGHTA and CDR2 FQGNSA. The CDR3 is CASSLTFGGWTEAFF.

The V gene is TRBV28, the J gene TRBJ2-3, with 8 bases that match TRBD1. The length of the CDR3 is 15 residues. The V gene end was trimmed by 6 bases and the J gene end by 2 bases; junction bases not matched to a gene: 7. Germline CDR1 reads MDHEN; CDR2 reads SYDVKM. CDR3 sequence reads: CASRSQGAPTDTQYF. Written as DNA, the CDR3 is TGTGCCAGCAGATCCCAGGGGGCGCCCACAGATACGCAGTATTTT.